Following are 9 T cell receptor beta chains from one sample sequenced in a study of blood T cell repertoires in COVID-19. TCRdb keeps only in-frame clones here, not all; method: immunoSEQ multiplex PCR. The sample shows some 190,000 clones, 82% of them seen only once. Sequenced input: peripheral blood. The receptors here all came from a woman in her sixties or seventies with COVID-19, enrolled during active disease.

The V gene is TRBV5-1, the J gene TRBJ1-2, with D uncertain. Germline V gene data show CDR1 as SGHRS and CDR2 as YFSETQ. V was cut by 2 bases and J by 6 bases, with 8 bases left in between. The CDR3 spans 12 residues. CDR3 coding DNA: TGCGCCAGCAGCTTCGGGGAAAATGGCTACACCTTC. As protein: CASSFGENGYTF.

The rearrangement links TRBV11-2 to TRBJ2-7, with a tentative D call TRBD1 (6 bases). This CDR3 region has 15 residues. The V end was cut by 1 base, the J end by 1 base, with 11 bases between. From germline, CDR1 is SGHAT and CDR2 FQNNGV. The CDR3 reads CASSLGLGTSYEQYV. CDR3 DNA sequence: TGTGCCAGCAGCTTAGGGTTGGGGACATCCTACGAGCAGTACGTC.

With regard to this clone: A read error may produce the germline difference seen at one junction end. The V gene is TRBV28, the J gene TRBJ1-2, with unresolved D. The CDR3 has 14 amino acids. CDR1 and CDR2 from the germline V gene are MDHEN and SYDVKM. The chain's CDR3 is CASRTSDTLYAYTF. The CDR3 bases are TGTGCCAGCAGGACCTCAGACACCCTCTATGCCTACACCTTC.

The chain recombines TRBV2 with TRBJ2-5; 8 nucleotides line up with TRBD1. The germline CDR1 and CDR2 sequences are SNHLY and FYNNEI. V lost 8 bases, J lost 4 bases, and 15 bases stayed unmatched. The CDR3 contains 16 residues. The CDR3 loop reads CASLGQGAHNGETQYF. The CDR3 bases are TGTGCCAGCTTAGGGCAGGGGGCGCATAATGGAGAGACCCAGTACTTC.

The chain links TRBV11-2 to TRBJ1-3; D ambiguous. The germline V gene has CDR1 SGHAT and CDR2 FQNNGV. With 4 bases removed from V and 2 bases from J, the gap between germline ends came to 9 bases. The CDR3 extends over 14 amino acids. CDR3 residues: CASSSRLTGNTIYF. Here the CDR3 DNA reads TGTGCCAGCAGCTCCAGGCTGACTGGAAACACCATATATTTT.

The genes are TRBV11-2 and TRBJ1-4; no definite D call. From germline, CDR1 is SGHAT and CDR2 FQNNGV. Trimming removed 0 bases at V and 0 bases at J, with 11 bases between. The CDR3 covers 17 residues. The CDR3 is CASSLDVGDATNEKLFF. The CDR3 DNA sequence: TGTGCCAGCAGCTTAGATGTCGGTGATGCAACTAATGAAAAACTGTTTTTT.

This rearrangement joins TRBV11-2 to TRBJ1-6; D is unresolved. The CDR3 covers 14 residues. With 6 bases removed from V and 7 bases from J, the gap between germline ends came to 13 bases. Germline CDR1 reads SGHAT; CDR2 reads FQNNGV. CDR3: CASSWASRNSPLHF. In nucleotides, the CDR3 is TGTGCCAGCAGTTGGGCCTCCAGGAATTCACCCCTCCACTTT.

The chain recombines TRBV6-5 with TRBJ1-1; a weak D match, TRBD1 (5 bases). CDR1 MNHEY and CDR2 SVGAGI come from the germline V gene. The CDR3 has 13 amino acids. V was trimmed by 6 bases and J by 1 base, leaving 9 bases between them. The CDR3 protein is CASRVDRNTEAFF. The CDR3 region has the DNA TGTGCCAGCAGGGTCGACAGGAACACTGAAGCTTTCTTT.

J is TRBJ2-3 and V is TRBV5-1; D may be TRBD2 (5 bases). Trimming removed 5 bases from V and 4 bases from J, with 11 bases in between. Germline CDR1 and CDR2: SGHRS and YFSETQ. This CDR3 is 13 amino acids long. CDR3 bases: TGCGCCAGCAGGAGGGAAGAGGCAGATACGCAGTATTTT. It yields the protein CASRREEADTQYF.